This T cell receptor (beta chain) was observed in a study of T cells in Graves' hyperthyroidism and ophthalmopathy. Study-wide context: Peripheral blood specimens were obtained at initial diagnosis, prior to any treatment. Findings of the study overall: Blood also held most thyroid clonotypes expanded beyond 0.001.

RNA transcripts gave rise to amplified TCR beta CDR3 regions. During a first-round RT-PCR of the TCR CDR3, the HTBI primer set was used. TCRdb reprocessed the multiplex PCR reads with MiXCR, giving one entry per CDR3 protein. The sample has nearly 600,000 distinct CDR3 sequences, approximately 13% seen once. The table lists this clonotype with many counts. The antigen is undetermined. Those patients with uncontrolled infection, other autoimmune disease, pregnancy or lactation were excluded. CDR1 and CDR2 (germline): SEHNR, FQNEAQ (reference sequence). V lost 5 bases and J 8 bases, leaving 16 bases between the germline ends. This CDR3 spans 14 amino acids.

The chain carries TRBV7-9 and TRBJ1-5; D is ambiguous. Sequencing was carried out using blood. The receptor was derived from a young woman with Graves' hyperthyroidism that later progressed to Graves' ophthalmopathy. CDR3: CASSPVDELKPQHF. The CDR3 DNA sequence: TGTGCCAGCAGCCCCGTCGATGAGCTTAAGCCCCAGCATTTT.